This T cell receptor (beta chain) was profiled in a study of blood T cell repertoires in COVID-19. As for the study in general: Some COVID-19 samples were acute and others convalescent; all came from the United States, Italy and Spain. PBMCs, B-cell-depleted T cells, or T cells provided the cDNA or gDNA that made up the material.

Germline CDR1 reads MDHEN; CDR2 reads SYDVKM. Trimming took 2 bases from V and 2 from J; bases not matched to a gene: 11. The CDR3 is made up of 17 amino acids. Per the study methods: Reference gene primer amplification gave estimated nucleated cell counts. Only in-frame clones appear in the TCRdb table, and some are missing; sequencing was by immunoSEQ multiplex PCR. V and J calls and clone size follow that table, whereas D and trimming were derived from the DNA. The sample holds some 180,000 clones, 86% seen once. Material: peripheral blood. The rearrangement joins TRBV28 to TRBJ2-7, with 8 bases lining up with TRBD1. This TCR was recovered from a man aged 70-80 years with active or convalescent COVID-19. CDR3 sequence (DNA): TGTGCCAGCAGTTTAGGGGGACCGGACAGGGATCCCTACGAGCAGTACTTC. Translated: CASSLGGPDRDPYEQYF.